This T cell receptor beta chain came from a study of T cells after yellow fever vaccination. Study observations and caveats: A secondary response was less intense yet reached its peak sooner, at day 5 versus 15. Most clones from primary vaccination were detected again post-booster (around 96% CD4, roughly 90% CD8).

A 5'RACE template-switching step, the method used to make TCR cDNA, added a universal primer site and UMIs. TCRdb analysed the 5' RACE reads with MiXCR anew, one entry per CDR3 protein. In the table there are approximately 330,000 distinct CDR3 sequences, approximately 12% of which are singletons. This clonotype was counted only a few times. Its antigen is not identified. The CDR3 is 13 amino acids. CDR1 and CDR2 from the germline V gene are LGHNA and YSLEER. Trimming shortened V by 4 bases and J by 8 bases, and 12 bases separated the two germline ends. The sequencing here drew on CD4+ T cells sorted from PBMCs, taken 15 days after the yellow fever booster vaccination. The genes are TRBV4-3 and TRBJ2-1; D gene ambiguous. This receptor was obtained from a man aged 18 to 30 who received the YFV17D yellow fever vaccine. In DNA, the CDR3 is TGCGCCAGCAGCCTAGAGACTTTTTATGAGCAGTTCTTC. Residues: CASSLETFYEQFF.